This T cell receptor (beta chain) is drawn from a study of Graves' ophthalmopathy and Graves' hyperthyroidism (dated 2018 in TCRdb). Turning to the overall study: A patient counted as having stable hyperthyroidism if there was no progression to ophthalmopathy within 18 months of follow-up. TCR beta repertoire signatures were used to distinguish Graves' ophthalmopathy from Graves' hyperthyroidism and to predict progression to ophthalmopathy. In total, around 130 blood samples were TCR-sequenced: approximately 42 ophthalmopathy, around 75 hyperthyroidism and roughly 17 hyperthyroidism-to-ophthalmopathy patients. To explore V-J signatures that distinguish ophthalmopathy from hyperthyroidism, a discovery set of 100 patients was enrolled, made up of around 44 with ophthalmopathy and under 65 with stable hyperthyroidism. For independent validation, a separate cohort was made up of some 18 hyperthyroidism patients plus 17 patients who later progressed from hyperthyroidism to ophthalmopathy. In over 5 hyperthyroidism patients, the T-cell repertoire of thyroid tissue was compared with the T-cell repertoire of blood. Following sampling, methimazole starting at 30 mg daily was administered to hyperthyroidism patients, and high-dose intravenous methylprednisolone was administered to ophthalmopathy patients.

Study-wide findings and limitations: The 13-signature model separated ophthalmopathy from stable hyperthyroidism with 85% to 90% sensitivity and roughly 84% specificity in cross-validation, and 80%/75% in the test set. Sample size was not predetermined statistically, and investigators were not blinded to group allocation. Most expanded thyroid clonotypes with a frequency above 0.001 also appeared in blood, which suggests that blood repertoires may reflect the immune response in the thyroid. In validation, the model predicted ophthalmopathy progression with about 71% sensitivity and 72.22% specificity; about a dozen predicted patients were CT-confirmed with GO in a median of approximately 6.2 months.

CDR3 length: 13 amino acids, cysteine to phenylalanine. The CDR3 DNA has 39 bases and is translated from base 1. Sequences MGHDK (CDR1) and SYGVNS (CDR2) are obtained from the germline V gene. V is clipped by 3 bases and J by 5 bases, and the sequence between their germline boundaries is 8 bases long. Patients with hyperthyroidism were aged 18 to 65 years, had been newly diagnosed, and had a disease duration of less than 2 months. Patients with other autoimmune diseases, uncontrolled infections, pregnancy or lactation were excluded from the study. Diagnosis relied on clinical symptoms, serum thyroxine, TRAb, thyroid ultrasound and orbital computed tomography. Total RNA was extracted with Trizol reagent and quality-checked on an Agilent 2100 Bioanalyzer. TCR beta CDR3 regions were amplified from RNA transcripts for repertoire sequencing. The first round was an RT-PCR using HTBI primers with the Qiagen OneStep RT-PCR kit, and this first round was followed by a second-round multiplex PCR, then size selection and purification. Libraries were sequenced on an Illumina HiSeq2000 using paired-end 100 bp reads. Under the source paper's analysis protocol: SOAPnuke was used to process the reads, throwing out any read that had adapters, had uncalled bases, had a mean Phred below 15, or lacked an exact constant-primer or identifier match. COPE v1.2.5 was used to merge high-quality paired reads. Clonotypes were defined as unique nucleotide sequences and were aligned to IMGT TRB V, D and J references using MiTCR v1.1. Only V-J combinations with frequency above 0.0001 were analysed, covering about 99% of repertoires. For each V-J combination, a TCR clonal expansion and chaos score was defined as the ratio of F50 clonal expansion to chaos observed in the TCRdist matrix. Welch's t-statistics and random forest were used to reduce features to about a dozen V-J combinations, which were fed into a naive Bayes classifier. The similarity between thyroid and blood repertoires was quantified using the Morisita-Horn index. TCRdb ran its own pipeline on the public reads, namely fastp trimming at Q25 and MiXCR clone calling, and kept in-frame beta chains. Rows with one shared CDR3 protein collapse into an entry with the most common genes and DNA. None of the V and J calls come from the authors' own analysis; TCRdb made them. The sample table records 900,000 to 1,200,000 distinct CDR3 sequences; about 35% of these occur just once. The ten most abundant clones make up over 8.5% of the sample.

In this sample, this clonotype turned up a few times. No cognate antigen has been identified for it. No per-base quality is available; no much larger clone lies one base away. This clonotype was sampled from an adult man with Graves' hyperthyroidism. Source material: peripheral blood or thyroid tissue (not recorded which). In this chain, TRBV25-1 is recombined with TRBJ1-3, and the D gene may be TRBD1, 5 bases matching. The sequenced DNA is TGTGCCAGCAGTGAGGGGGGAAGAAACACCATATATTTT. Translated, this gives CASSEGGRNTIYF. Where the CDR3 stops, the reference TRBV25-1 and TRBJ1-3 genes take over; the full variable domain is EADIYQTPRYLVIGTGKKITLECSQTMGHDKMYWYQQDPGMELHLIHYSYGVNSTEKGDLSSESTVSRIRTEHFPLTLESARPSHTSQYLCASSEGGRNTIYFGEGSWLTVV.